This TCR beta chain was identified during a study of siplizumab effects on memory and regulatory T cells. CDR1 MNHEY and CDR2 SMNVEV come from the germline V gene (reference sequence). This CDR3 spans 13 amino acids. The V and J ends lost 6 bases and 6 bases, in that order; junction bases with no gene match: 8. Overall study findings and caveats: With siplizumab, cumulative frequency of CD4+ memory-derived alloreactive sequences dropped significantly. The authors could not assign a naive or memory phenotype to roughly 75-95% of proliferating CD4+ or CD8+ clones.

TCR templates numbering approximately 94,000 were assayed per sample. This table comes from immunoSEQ multiplex PCR, and its TCRdb copy is limited to in-frame clones, with some not included. The profile shows around 100,000 clones, 80% to 95% of them singletons. As to this clone: Its antigen is currently unknown.

V gene TRBV27 combines with J gene TRBJ2-7; TRBD1 matches at 7 bases. The sequence derives from a human donor in good health. Some clones in this sample may be carry-over from other donors' samples. Sequencing was done on a sample of CD4+ T cells sorted from blood. The CDR3 bases are TGTGCCAGCAGCCGAAACACAGGGGCCGAGCAGTACTTC. Its translation is CASSRNTGAEQYF.